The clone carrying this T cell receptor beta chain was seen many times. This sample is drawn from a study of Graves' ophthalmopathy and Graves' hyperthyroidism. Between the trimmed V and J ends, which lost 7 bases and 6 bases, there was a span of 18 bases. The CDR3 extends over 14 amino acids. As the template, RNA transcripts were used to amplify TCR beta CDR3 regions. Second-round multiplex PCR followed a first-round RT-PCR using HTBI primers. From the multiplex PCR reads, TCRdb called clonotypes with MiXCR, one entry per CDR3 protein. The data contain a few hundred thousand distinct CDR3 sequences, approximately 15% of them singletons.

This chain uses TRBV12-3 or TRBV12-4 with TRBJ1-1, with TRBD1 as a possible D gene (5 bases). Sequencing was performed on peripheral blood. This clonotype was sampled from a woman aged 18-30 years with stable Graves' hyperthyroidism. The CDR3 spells CASTQVGVGAEAFF. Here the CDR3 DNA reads TGTGCCAGCACCCAAGTGGGGGTAGGGGCTGAAGCTTTCTTT.